This is a list of T cell receptor beta chains from one sample in a study of T cell changes during pregnancy in multiple sclerosis. Assay used: immunoSEQ multiplex PCR; TCRdb lists only in-frame clones, some missing. The table lists 46,000 or so clones, around 90% of them singletons, with 4.7% in the top ten. The source was peripheral blood, collected in the second trimester of pregnancy. The receptor source for this set is a female donor in good health, enrolled as a control in a pregnancy study. Each CDR3 is given with its conserved first and last residue. D genes are given only for firm matches. A row's size may be missing; if present it is once, few, many or a size class.

CDR3nt: TGTGCCATCAGTGAAGGTCGGGGAAATTCACCCCTCCACTTT; CDR3aa: CAISEGRGNSPLHF; d_gene: -; abundance: -; v_gene: TRBV10-3; j_gene: TRBJ1-6
CDR3nt: TGTGCCAGCAGCTCCCGAGACAGGCTTTATAATTCACCCCTCCACTTT; CDR3aa: CASSSRDRLYNSPLHF; d_gene: -; abundance: -; v_gene: TRBV11-2; j_gene: TRBJ1-6
CDR3nt: TGTGCCAGCAGCTTAGCATCTAGAGGGACTGGAAACACCATATATTTT; CDR3aa: CASSLASRGTGNTIYF; d_gene: -; abundance: once; v_gene: TRBV7-2; j_gene: TRBJ1-3
CDR3nt: TGTGCCAGCAGCGTAGGAACAGGGGGAACTGAAGCTTTCTTT; CDR3aa: CASSVGTGGTEAFF; d_gene: TRBD1; abundance: once; v_gene: TRBV9; j_gene: TRBJ1-1
CDR3nt: TGTGCCTGGTCGGCCCAAACGGGCTATGGCTACACCTTC; CDR3aa: CAWSAQTGYGYTF; d_gene: -; abundance: medium-sized; v_gene: TRBV30; j_gene: TRBJ1-2
CDR3nt: TGTGCCACCAGCGGAGGACTAGCGGGGTCTATTGTCGACAATGAGCAGTTCTTC; CDR3aa: CATSGGLAGSIVDNEQFF; d_gene: TRBD2; abundance: -; v_gene: TRBV15; j_gene: TRBJ2-1
CDR3nt: TGTGCCAGCAGAACGAGACAGGAGAACACTGAAGCTTTCTTT; CDR3aa: CASRTRQENTEAFF; d_gene: -; abundance: -; v_gene: TRBV6-5; j_gene: TRBJ1-1
CDR3nt: TGTGCCTGGACCCCCGGGGAGGCCTATTATGGCTACACCTTC; CDR3aa: CAWTPGEAYYGYTF; d_gene: -; abundance: -; v_gene: TRBV30; j_gene: TRBJ1-2
CDR3nt: TGTGCCACCAGCAGAGGCTCTCAGGGCTCCTACGAGCAGTACTTC; CDR3aa: CATSRGSQGSYEQYF; d_gene: -; abundance: -; v_gene: TRBV15; j_gene: TRBJ2-7
CDR3nt: TGTGCCAGCAGTCTCCGACAGGGCTTTAACGAGCAGTACTTC; CDR3aa: CASSLRQGFNEQYF; d_gene: TRBD1; abundance: -; v_gene: TRBV6-6; j_gene: TRBJ2-7
CDR3nt: TGCGCCAGCAATGACGGGACTCCTGGGGCCAACGTCCTGACTTTC; CDR3aa: CASNDGTPGANVLTF; d_gene: -; abundance: -; v_gene: TRBV5-1; j_gene: TRBJ2-6
CDR3nt: TGCGCCAGCAGCCAAGATTTTACTGGAAACACCATATATTTT; CDR3aa: CASSQDFTGNTIYF; d_gene: -; abundance: -; v_gene: TRBV4-3; j_gene: TRBJ1-3
CDR3nt: TGTGCCTGGATGCCGAAGGGGGCTGGCTATGGCTACACCTTC; CDR3aa: CAWMPKGAGYGYTF; d_gene: TRBD1; abundance: -; v_gene: TRBV30; j_gene: TRBJ1-2
CDR3nt: TGCAGCGTTGATATCCATGAGCAGTTCTTC; CDR3aa: CSVDIHEQFF; d_gene: -; abundance: -; v_gene: TRBV29-1; j_gene: TRBJ2-1
CDR3nt: TGTGCCAGCAGCTTGGCGACAGGGGCGAACACCGGGGAGCTGTTTTTT; CDR3aa: CASSLATGANTGELFF; d_gene: TRBD1; abundance: -; v_gene: TRBV5-6; j_gene: TRBJ2-2
CDR3nt: TGTGCCAGCAGCTTAGCGAGGTCAGCCGGGGAGCTGTTTTTT; CDR3aa: CASSLARSAGELFF; d_gene: -; abundance: -; v_gene: TRBV7-6; j_gene: TRBJ2-2
CDR3nt: TGTGCCAGCAGCTGGACAGGGGGCGTCGCTTTCTTT; CDR3aa: CASSWTGGVAFF; d_gene: TRBD1; abundance: -; v_gene: TRBV7-2; j_gene: TRBJ1-1
CDR3nt: TGTGCCTGGACTACCAGCGGCGTAGGCCAACGTACGCAGTATTTT; CDR3aa: CAWTTSGVGQRTQYF; d_gene: -; abundance: -; v_gene: TRBV30; j_gene: TRBJ2-3
CDR3nt: TGTGCCAGCAGTTACTCGGGGGCAGCTTTCTTT; CDR3aa: CASSYSGAAFF; d_gene: -; abundance: -; v_gene: TRBV6-6; j_gene: TRBJ1-1
CDR3nt: TGCGCCAGCAGGGAACAGGGGGACACCGGGGAGCTGTTTTTT; CDR3aa: CASREQGDTGELFF; d_gene: TRBD1; abundance: -; v_gene: TRBV10-1; j_gene: TRBJ2-2
CDR3nt: TGTGCCAGAAGCTTGAGTAGGGGAAAGAACTCACCCCTCCACTTT; CDR3aa: CARSLSRGKNSPLHF; d_gene: -; abundance: once; v_gene: TRBV5-3; j_gene: TRBJ1-6
CDR3nt: TGTGCCAGCAGCTTGGCTGGGGGCTCGGTCACTGAAGCTTTCTTT; CDR3aa: CASSLAGGSVTEAFF; d_gene: -; abundance: -; v_gene: TRBV5-4; j_gene: TRBJ1-1
CDR3nt: TGTGCCAGCAGCTTAGCCGGGGGGGCCGGAAACACTGAAGCTTTCTTT; CDR3aa: CASSLAGGAGNTEAFF; d_gene: -; abundance: -; v_gene: TRBV7-2; j_gene: TRBJ1-1
CDR3nt: TGTGCCAGCAGTTATAACAGTGCTCTAAGCAATCAGCCCCAGCATTTT; CDR3aa: CASSYNSALSNQPQHF; d_gene: -; abundance: -; v_gene: TRBV6-6; j_gene: TRBJ1-5
CDR3nt: TGTGCCGCAAAACTAGCGGGACCTTACAATGAGCAGTTCTTC; CDR3aa: CAAKLAGPYNEQFF; d_gene: TRBD2; abundance: -; v_gene: TRBV15; j_gene: TRBJ2-1
CDR3nt: TGTGCCAGCAGCCCTATGGACAGGGAGTACGAGCAGTACTTC; CDR3aa: CASSPMDREYEQYF; d_gene: TRBD1; abundance: -; v_gene: TRBV5-6; j_gene: TRBJ2-7
CDR3nt: TGTGCCAGCAGCTCGGGACAGGATAATTCACCCCTCCACTTT; CDR3aa: CASSSGQDNSPLHF; d_gene: TRBD1; abundance: -; v_gene: TRBV6-5; j_gene: TRBJ1-6
CDR3nt: TGTGCCAGCAGCCGGGGGGAGCAACAGCCCCAGCATTTT; CDR3aa: CASSRGEQQPQHF; d_gene: -; abundance: -; v_gene: TRBV6-1; j_gene: TRBJ1-5
CDR3nt: TGCGCCAGCAGCTTCAGCACAGGGTTGAGCTCTGGAAACACCATATATTTT; CDR3aa: CASSFSTGLSSGNTIYF; d_gene: -; abundance: -; v_gene: TRBV5-1; j_gene: TRBJ1-3
CDR3nt: TGTGCCAGCAGCTTGACAGGGGTTACCTACGAGCAGTACTTC; CDR3aa: CASSLTGVTYEQYF; d_gene: TRBD1; abundance: -; v_gene: TRBV5-5; j_gene: TRBJ2-7
CDR3nt: TGTGCCAGCAGTTCAGACAGGGTAGTCCAGTACTTC; CDR3aa: CASSSDRVVQYF; d_gene: TRBD1; abundance: -; v_gene: TRBV2; j_gene: TRBJ2-5
CDR3nt: TGTGCCAGCAGTCCCGGGACAGGGGTTCGCCATGAGCAGTTCTTC; CDR3aa: CASSPGTGVRHEQFF; d_gene: TRBD1; abundance: -; v_gene: TRBV7-2; j_gene: TRBJ2-1
CDR3nt: TGCAGCGTTGTGTGGCAGGGGCTTGGAAACACCATATATTTT; CDR3aa: CSVVWQGLGNTIYF; d_gene: -; abundance: -; v_gene: TRBV29-1; j_gene: TRBJ1-3
CDR3nt: TGTGCCAGCAGCCAAGTCCGTGGAAACACCATATATTTT; CDR3aa: CASSQVRGNTIYF; d_gene: -; abundance: -; v_gene: TRBV14; j_gene: TRBJ1-3
CDR3nt: TGTGCCAGCAGCGTTGGGGGGATGAACACTGAAGCTTTCTTT; CDR3aa: CASSVGGMNTEAFF; d_gene: -; abundance: -; v_gene: TRBV9; j_gene: TRBJ1-1
CDR3nt: TGTGCCAGCACCTCCCATCCCGGGACAACATACAATGAGCAGTTCTTC; CDR3aa: CASTSHPGTTYNEQFF; d_gene: -; abundance: -; v_gene: TRBV9; j_gene: TRBJ2-1
CDR3nt: TGTGCCAGCAGCCTAAAAACCGAGCAGTACTTC; CDR3aa: CASSLKTEQYF; d_gene: -; abundance: -; v_gene: TRBV7-2; j_gene: TRBJ2-7
CDR3nt: TGTGCCAGCAGCTTTTTGCGGATGAACACTGAAGCTTTCTTT; CDR3aa: CASSFLRMNTEAFF; d_gene: -; abundance: -; v_gene: TRBV5-5; j_gene: TRBJ1-1
CDR3nt: TGTGCCAGCAGTTCGACTAGCGGGGGACACACCGGGGAGCTGTTTTTT; CDR3aa: CASSSTSGGHTGELFF; d_gene: TRBD2; abundance: -; v_gene: TRBV7-2; j_gene: TRBJ2-2
CDR3nt: TGCAGCGTTGAATCGGGGACTAGCCTCGTCTATGAGCAGTTCTTC; CDR3aa: CSVESGTSLVYEQFF; d_gene: TRBD2; abundance: -; v_gene: TRBV29-1; j_gene: TRBJ2-1
CDR3nt: TGTGCCAGCCCGTCCACTAGCGGGGACTCCTACGAGCAGTACTTC; CDR3aa: CASPSTSGDSYEQYF; d_gene: TRBD2; abundance: -; v_gene: TRBV2; j_gene: TRBJ2-7
CDR3nt: TGTGCCAGTAGTATGTTTAGCGGTAGCTCCTACAATGAGCAGTTCTTC; CDR3aa: CASSMFSGSSYNEQFF; d_gene: -; abundance: -; v_gene: TRBV19; j_gene: TRBJ2-1
CDR3nt: TGTGCCAGCAGCCTACTAGCGGGAGTACCAGATACGCAGTATTTT; CDR3aa: CASSLLAGVPDTQYF; d_gene: TRBD2; abundance: -; v_gene: TRBV11-3; j_gene: TRBJ2-3
CDR3nt: TGTGCCAGCAGTTACTCATGGGGGGTGAGCACAGATACGCAGTATTTT; CDR3aa: CASSYSWGVSTDTQYF; d_gene: -; abundance: -; v_gene: TRBV6-6; j_gene: TRBJ2-3
CDR3nt: TGTGCTAGCAGCTTACTCCGGGGTGCTCAAGAGACCCAGTACTTC; CDR3aa: CASSLLRGAQETQYF; d_gene: -; abundance: -; v_gene: TRBV7-7; j_gene: TRBJ2-5
CDR3nt: TGTGCCAGCAAGTGGGGGCCCAATGAGCAGTTCTTC; CDR3aa: CASKWGPNEQFF; d_gene: -; abundance: -; v_gene: TRBV2; j_gene: TRBJ2-1
CDR3nt: TGTGCCAGCGGTCGGGACACCTCCCAATGGACTAATGAAAAACTGTTTTTT; CDR3aa: CASGRDTSQWTNEKLFF; d_gene: -; abundance: -; v_gene: TRBV2; j_gene: TRBJ1-4
CDR3nt: TGTGCCAGCTCACCACTTCGGACGGGATTGAACACTGAAGCTTTCTTT; CDR3aa: CASSPLRTGLNTEAFF; d_gene: -; abundance: -; v_gene: TRBV18; j_gene: TRBJ1-1
CDR3nt: TGTGCCAGCAGCTTGGCCGGGACAGGGGGCGGCTACACCTTC; CDR3aa: CASSLAGTGGGYTF; d_gene: TRBD1; abundance: -; v_gene: TRBV5-6; j_gene: TRBJ1-2
CDR3nt: TGTGCCAGCAACCCTCGAGGACAAACCAACTATGGCTACACCTTC; CDR3aa: CASNPRGQTNYGYTF; d_gene: -; abundance: -; v_gene: TRBV7-2; j_gene: TRBJ1-2
CDR3nt: TGTGCCATCAGTGACCCCGGTGAAGCGGGAGGGCCCAACGAGCAGTACTTC; CDR3aa: CAISDPGEAGGPNEQYF; d_gene: TRBD2; abundance: -; v_gene: TRBV10-3; j_gene: TRBJ2-7
CDR3nt: TGCGCCAGCAGCTTGTCTAGCGGGGGGGTAAGAGAGACCCAGTACTTC; CDR3aa: CASSLSSGGVRETQYF; d_gene: TRBD2; abundance: -; v_gene: TRBV5-1; j_gene: TRBJ2-5
CDR3nt: TGTGCCAGCAGACCACTAGCTCTAAGCTCCTACGAGCAGTACTTC; CDR3aa: CASRPLALSSYEQYF; d_gene: -; abundance: once; v_gene: TRBV6-5; j_gene: TRBJ2-7
CDR3nt: TGTGCCAGCAGTACCCTGGGGGGGAGTCAAGAGACCCAGTACTTC; CDR3aa: CASSTLGGSQETQYF; d_gene: TRBD2; abundance: -; v_gene: TRBV27; j_gene: TRBJ2-5
CDR3nt: TGTGCCAGCAGTCGGGACAACCAAGAGACCCAGTACTTC; CDR3aa: CASSRDNQETQYF; d_gene: -; abundance: -; v_gene: TRBV7-2; j_gene: TRBJ2-5
CDR3nt: TGTGCCAGCAGCCCCTATACCCAAGAGACCCAGTACTTC; CDR3aa: CASSPYTQETQYF; d_gene: -; abundance: few; v_gene: TRBV9; j_gene: TRBJ2-5
CDR3nt: TGCGCCAGCAGCCAAGGAACGGGGGAAGGTTCACCCCTCCACTTT; CDR3aa: CASSQGTGEGSPLHF; d_gene: -; abundance: -; v_gene: TRBV4-3; j_gene: TRBJ1-6